This T cell receptor (beta chain) was obtained from a study of T cells in Graves' hyperthyroidism and ophthalmopathy. Whole-study results and caveats: Ophthalmopathy and stable hyperthyroidism were told apart by a 13 V-J model.

RNA transcripts gave rise to amplified TCR beta CDR3 regions. When the TCR CDR3 underwent first-round RT-PCR, the HTBI primer set was used. TCRdb passed the multiplex PCR reads through MiXCR, listing each CDR3 protein once. The sample lists approximately 410,000 distinct CDR3 sequences; roughly 15% were seen once. Trimming pared 1 base from V and 6 bases from J, leaving 14 bases between. The germline V gene has CDR1 LGHDT and CDR2 YNNKEL (reference sequence). This CDR3 comprises 15 residues. This clonotype has ten or more counts. As yet, its antigen is unknown. The chain is built from TRBV3-1 and TRBJ2-3; D ambiguous. The sequence was collected from a man aged 18 to 35 with Graves' ophthalmopathy. The sample consisted of blood. CDR3 loop: CASSQGQTVVDTQYF. CDR3 DNA sequence: TGTGCCAGCAGCCAAGGGCAGACTGTCGTGGATACGCAGTATTTT.